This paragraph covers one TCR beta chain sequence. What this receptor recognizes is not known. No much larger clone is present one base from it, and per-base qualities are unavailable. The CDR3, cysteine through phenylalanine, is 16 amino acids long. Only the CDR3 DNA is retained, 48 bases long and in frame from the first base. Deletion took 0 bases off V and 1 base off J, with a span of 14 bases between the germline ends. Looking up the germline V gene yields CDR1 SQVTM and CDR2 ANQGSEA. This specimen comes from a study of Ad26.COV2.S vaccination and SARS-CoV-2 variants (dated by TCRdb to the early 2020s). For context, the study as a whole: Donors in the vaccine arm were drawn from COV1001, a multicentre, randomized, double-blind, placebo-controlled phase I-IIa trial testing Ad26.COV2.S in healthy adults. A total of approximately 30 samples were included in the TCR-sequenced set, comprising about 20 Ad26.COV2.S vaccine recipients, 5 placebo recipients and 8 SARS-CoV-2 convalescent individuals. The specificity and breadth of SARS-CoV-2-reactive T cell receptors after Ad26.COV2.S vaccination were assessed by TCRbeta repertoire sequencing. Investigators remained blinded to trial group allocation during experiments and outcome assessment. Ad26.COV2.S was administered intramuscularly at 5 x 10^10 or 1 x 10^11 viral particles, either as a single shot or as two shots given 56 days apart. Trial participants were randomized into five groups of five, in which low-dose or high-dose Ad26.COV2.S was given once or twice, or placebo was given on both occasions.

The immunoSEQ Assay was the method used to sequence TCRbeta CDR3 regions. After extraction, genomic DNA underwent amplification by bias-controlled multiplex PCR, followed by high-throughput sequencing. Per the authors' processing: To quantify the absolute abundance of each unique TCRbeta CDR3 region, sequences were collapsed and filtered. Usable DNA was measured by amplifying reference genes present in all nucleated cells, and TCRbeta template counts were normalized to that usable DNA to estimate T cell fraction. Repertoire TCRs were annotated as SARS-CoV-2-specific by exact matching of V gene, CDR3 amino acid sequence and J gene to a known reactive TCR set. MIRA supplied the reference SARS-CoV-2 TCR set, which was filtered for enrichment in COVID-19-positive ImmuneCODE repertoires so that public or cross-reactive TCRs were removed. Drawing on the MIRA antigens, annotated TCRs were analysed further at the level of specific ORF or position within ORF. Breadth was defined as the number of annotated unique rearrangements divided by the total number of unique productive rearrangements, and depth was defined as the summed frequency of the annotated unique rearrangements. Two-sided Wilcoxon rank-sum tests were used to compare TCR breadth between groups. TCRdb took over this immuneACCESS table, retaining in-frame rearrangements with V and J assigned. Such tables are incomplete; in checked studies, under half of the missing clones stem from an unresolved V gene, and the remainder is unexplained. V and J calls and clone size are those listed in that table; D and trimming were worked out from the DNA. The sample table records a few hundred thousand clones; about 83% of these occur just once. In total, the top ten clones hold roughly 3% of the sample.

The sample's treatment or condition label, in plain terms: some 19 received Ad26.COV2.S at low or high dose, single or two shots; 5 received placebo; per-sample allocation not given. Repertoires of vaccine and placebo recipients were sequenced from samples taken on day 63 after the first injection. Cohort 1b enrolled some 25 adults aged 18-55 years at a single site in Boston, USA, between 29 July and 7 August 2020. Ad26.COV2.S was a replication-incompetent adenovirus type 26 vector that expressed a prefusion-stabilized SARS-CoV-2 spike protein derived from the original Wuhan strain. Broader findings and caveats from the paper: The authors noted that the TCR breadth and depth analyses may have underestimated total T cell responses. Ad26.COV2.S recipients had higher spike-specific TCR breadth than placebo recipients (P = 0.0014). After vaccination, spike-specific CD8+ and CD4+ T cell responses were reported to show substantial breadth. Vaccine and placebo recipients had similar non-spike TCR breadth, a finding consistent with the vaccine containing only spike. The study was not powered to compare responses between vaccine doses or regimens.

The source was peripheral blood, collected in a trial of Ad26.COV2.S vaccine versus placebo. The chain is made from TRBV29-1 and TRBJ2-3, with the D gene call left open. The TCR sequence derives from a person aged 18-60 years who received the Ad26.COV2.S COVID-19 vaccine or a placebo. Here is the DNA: TGCAGCGTTGAAGATCTTCAAGGACCTGGCACAGATACGCAGTATTTT. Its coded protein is CSVEDLQGPGTDTQYF.